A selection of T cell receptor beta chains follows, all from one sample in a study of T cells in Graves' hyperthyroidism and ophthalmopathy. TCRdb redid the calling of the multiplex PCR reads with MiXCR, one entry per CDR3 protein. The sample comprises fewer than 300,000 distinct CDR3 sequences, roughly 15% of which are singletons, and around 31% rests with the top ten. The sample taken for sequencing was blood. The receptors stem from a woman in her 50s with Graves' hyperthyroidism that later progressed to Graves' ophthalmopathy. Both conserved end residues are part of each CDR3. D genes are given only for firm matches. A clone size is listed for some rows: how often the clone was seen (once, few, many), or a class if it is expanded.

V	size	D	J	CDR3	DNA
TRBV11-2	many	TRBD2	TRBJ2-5	CASSSPGLAGGGGETQYF	TGTGCCAGCAGCTCGCCGGGACTAGCGGGAGGAGGTGGAGAGACCCAGTACTTC
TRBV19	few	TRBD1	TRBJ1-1	CASSRVQGITEAFF	TGTGCCAGTAGCCGAGTACAGGGGATCACTGAAGCTTTCTTT
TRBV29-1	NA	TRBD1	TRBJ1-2	CSVAGTAYGYTF	TGCAGCGTTGCCGGGACAGCCTATGGCTACACCTTC
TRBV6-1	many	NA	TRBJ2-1	CASSWGISYNEQFF	TGTGCCAGCAGTTGGGGGATATCCTACAATGAGCAGTTCTTC
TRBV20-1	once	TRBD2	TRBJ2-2	CSARALAGGPTGELFF	TGCAGTGCTAGAGCTTTGGCGGGAGGCCCCACCGGGGAGCTGTTTTTT
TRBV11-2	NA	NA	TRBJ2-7	CASSADGFSYEQYF	TGTGCCAGCAGCGCTGACGGGTTTTCCTACGAGCAGTACTTC
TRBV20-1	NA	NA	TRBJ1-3	CSARGLSFSGNTIYF	TGCAGTGCTAGAGGCCTTTCATTCTCTGGAAACACCATATATTTT
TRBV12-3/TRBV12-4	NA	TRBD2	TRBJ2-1	CASRPSGTSGSNEQFF	TGTGCCAGCAGACCCTCCGGGACTAGCGGGAGCAATGAGCAGTTCTTC
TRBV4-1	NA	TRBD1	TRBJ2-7	CASSPHRGLYEQYF	TGCGCCAGCAGCCCCCACAGGGGGCTCTACGAGCAGTACTTC
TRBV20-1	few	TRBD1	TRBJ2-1	CSATGFPDRSYASSYNEQFF	TGCAGTGCCACGGGTTTCCCGGACAGGTCGTACGCGAGCTCCTACAATGAGCAGTTCTTC
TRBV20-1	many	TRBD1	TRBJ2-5	CSARDGTGAGETQYF	TGCAGTGCTAGAGACGGCACAGGGGCCGGGGAGACCCAGTACTTC
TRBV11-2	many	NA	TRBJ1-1	CASMRQMNTEAFF	TGTGCCAGCATGAGGCAGATGAACACTGAAGCTTTCTTT
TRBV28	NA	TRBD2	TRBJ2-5	CASSWGTSGTGGDETQYF	TGTGCCAGCAGTTGGGGGACTAGCGGGACGGGGGGTGACGAGACCCAGTACTTC
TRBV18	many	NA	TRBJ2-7	CASSTTPSHYEQYF	TGTGCCAGCTCAACCACCCCGAGCCACTACGAGCAGTACTTC
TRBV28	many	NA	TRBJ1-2	CASSFRAYLGYTF	TGTGCCAGCAGTTTTCGCGCCTATTTGGGCTACACCTTC
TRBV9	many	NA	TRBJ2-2	CASSAQGLGVTGELFF	TGTGCCAGCAGCGCCCAGGGGCTAGGTGTTACCGGGGAGCTGTTTTTT
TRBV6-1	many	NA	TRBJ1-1	CASSIQGWDTEAFF	TGTGCCAGCAGTATACAGGGTTGGGACACTGAAGCTTTCTTT
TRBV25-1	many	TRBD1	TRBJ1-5	CASSESGTVNSNQPQHF	TGTGCCAGCAGTGAATCGGGGACAGTCAATAGCAATCAGCCCCAGCATTTT